This TCR beta chain was retrieved from a study of shared clonotypes between healthy human individuals. Findings and caveats of the study: Several donors held about 5% of naive CD4 clonotypes in common. Estimated clonotype richness was generally higher in naive than memory subsets.

In the authors' methods: Filtering differed for immunoSEQ, which gave only junction sequences without quality scores. Only in-frame clones appear in the TCRdb table, and some are missing; sequencing was by immunoSEQ multiplex PCR. From that table come the V and J calls and clone size; the DNA was used to work out D and trimming. The sample has 730,000 or so clones; about two thirds are singletons. In the case of this clone: The target antigen is unknown.

The study separated CD4+ cells into CD45RA+ naive and CD45RA-negative memory subsets. V lost 4 bases and J lost 4, with 11 bases in between. The CDR3 has 14 residues. Germline CDR1 reads KGHSH; CDR2 reads LQKENI. The sample comprised memory CD4+ T cells sorted from blood. Indicated subset: CD45RA-negative fraction. The clonotype comes from a woman aged 25-40 years in good health. The chain links TRBV18 to TRBJ1-3, with D uncertain. CDR3: CASSLGYPGNTIYF. CDR3 nucleotides: TGTGCCAGCTCACTTGGGTACCCCGGAAACACCATATATTTT.